Below are 24 T cell receptor beta chains sequenced from a single sample in a study of Ad26.COV2.S vaccination and SARS-CoV-2 variants. The method was immunoSEQ multiplex PCR; TCRdb's version includes in-frame clones alone and lacks a portion of them. Seen here are hundreds of thousands of clones, 92% observed once, and the top ten hold 3.9%. The source was peripheral blood, collected after recovery from COVID-19. The receptors derive from a human donor who had recovered from COVID-19.

This rearrangement joins TRBV27 to TRBJ1-5; no reliable D call. V gave up 3 bases and J gave up 5 bases, with 14 bases separating them. This CDR3 has 15 amino acids. Germline CDR1 MNHEY, CDR2 SMNVEV (reference sequence). The CDR3 spells CASSFNDPLYQPQHF. The DNA of the CDR3 is TGTGCCAGCAGTTTTAACGACCCATTATATCAGCCCCAGCATTTT.

Worth noting for this clone: Other DNA sequences in the sample encode the same CDR3. This sequence joins TRBV12-5 and TRBJ1-5; D gene unclear. The CDR3 totals 12 residues. Germline loops: CDR1 LGHNT, CDR2 FRNRAP. V was shortened by 2 bases and J by 4 bases, with 3 bases between the two germline ends. The CDR3: CASGLPNQPQHF. Written as DNA, the CDR3 is TGTGCTAGTGGTTTGCCTAATCAGCCCCAGCATTTT.

The CDR3 nucleotides are TGTGCCAGCAGTGTACAGGGAGGCGGGGAGCTGTTTTTT. Translation: CASSVQGGGELFF. The V call is TRBV2, the J call TRBJ2-2; D may match TRBD1 or TRBD2 (6 bases each). There are 13 residues in the CDR3. Trimming removed 4 bases at V and 7 bases at J, with 10 bases between. Germline V CDR1 and CDR2: SNHLY, FYNNEI.

The rearrangement uses TRBV6-5 and TRBJ1-2; 8 bases match TRBD1. The CDR3 covers 15 residues. Trimming removed 7 bases from V and 8 bases from J; junction bases left unmatched: 15. Germline V lookup: CDR1 MNHEY, CDR2 SVGAGI. Written as DNA, the CDR3 is TGTGCCAGCACCGCGGTGGCGGACAGGGTGTGGGGCTACACCTTC. It yields the protein CASTAVADRVWGYTF.

In the case of this clone: Sequence at one end of the junction differs from germline and may be a read error. This rearrangement joins TRBV2 to TRBJ2-5; D gene unclear. There are 11 residues in the CDR3. CDR1 is SNHLY, CDR2 FYNNEI, per germline. The DNA for the CDR3 is TGTGCCAGCATGGAGCCAGGCCTCGTGAACTTC. Protein product: CASMEPGLVNF. Complete variable domain (other parts from reference TRBV2 and TRBJ2-5): EPEVTQTPSHQVTQMGQEVILRCVPISNHLYFYWYRQILGQKVEFLVSFYNNEISEKSEIFDDQFSVERPDGSNFTLKIRSTKLEDSAMYFCASMEPGLVNFGPGTRLLVL.

J is TRBJ1-2 and V is TRBV7-8; weak D call: TRBD1 (5 bases). The germline V gene has CDR1 SGHVS and CDR2 FQNEAQ. V was shortened by 3 bases and J by 3 bases, with 8 bases between the two germline ends. The CDR3 has 13 amino acids. CDR3 residues: CASSLGGDYGYTF. In DNA, the CDR3 is TGTGCCAGCAGCTTGGGGGGAGACTATGGCTACACCTTC.

The rearrangement links TRBV29-1 to TRBJ2-3; possible D gene TRBD2, 5 bases. CDR1 is SQVTM and CDR2 is ANQGSEA in the germline V gene. This CDR3 has 13 amino acids. With 5 bases removed from V and 0 bases from J, the gap between germline ends came to 9 bases. The CDR3 DNA sequence: TGCAGCGTTTTAGCGTTCAGCACAGATACGCAGTATTTT. Translation gives CSVLAFSTDTQYF.

CDR3 in DNA: TGTGCCAGCAGTTTCGGGACAGGGAATTACTATGGCTACACCTTC. This codes for CASSFGTGNYYGYTF. The chain employs TRBV28 and TRBJ1-2; TRBD1 matches at 9 bases. CDR3 size: 15 residues. V shed 3 bases, J shed 3 bases, and the junction held 5 bases outside the gene matches. Germline lookup yields CDR1 MDHEN and CDR2 SYDVKM.

The chain couples TRBV6-5 to TRBJ1-1; D is perhaps TRBD1 (5 bases). The CDR3 has 14 amino acids. Germline assignment: CDR1 MNHEY and CDR2 SVGAGI. Trimming left V 2 bases short and J 5 bases short, with 12 bases between. The CDR3 DNA is TGTGCCAGCAGTTACCGGGGCCAAGGAACTGAAGCTTTCTTT. It translates to CASSYRGQGTEAFF.

The rearrangement joins TRBV20-1 to TRBJ1-1, with TRBD1 as a possible D gene (5 bases). The CDR3 spans 14 residues. Germline V gives CDR1 DFQATT, CDR2 SNEGSKA (reference sequence). V lost 3 bases and J lost 4, with 15 bases in between. The CDR3 coding sequence is TGCAGTGCTAGTCAGGGAGGGTGGAGCACTGAAGCTTTCTTT. It codes for CSASQGGWSTEAFF.

In this sample, this clone turned up once. V gene TRBV4-1 combines with J gene TRBJ1-1; D perhaps matches TRBD1 (5 bases). The CDR3 loop spans 15 amino acids. CDR1 and CDR2 (germline): MGHRA, YSYEKL. The V gene lost 5 bases and the J gene lost 4 bases, with 17 bases spanning the gap. The CDR3 DNA reads as TGCGCCAGCAGCGCTGAACGGGACGCAGGCACTGAAGCTTTCTTT. Amino acid sequence: CASSAERDAGTEAFF.

This sequence joins TRBV6-6 and TRBJ1-3; D might be TRBD1 (5 bases). The germline V gene has CDR1 MNHNY and CDR2 SVGAGI (reference sequence). V shed 0 bases and J shed 2 bases, with 11 bases lying between them. The CDR3 is 16 amino acids. The CDR3 here is CASSYSPGAAGNTIYF. CDR3 sequence (DNA): TGTGCCAGCAGTTACTCTCCTGGGGCGGCTGGAAACACCATATATTTT.

The J gene is TRBJ1-1, the V gene TRBV2; D uncertain. The germline V and J ends were trimmed by 2 bases and 11 bases, with 9 bases remaining between them. CDR1 SNHLY and CDR2 FYNNEI come from the germline V gene. CDR3 size: 11 residues. CDR3 in DNA: TGTGCCAGCAGTGAAAGGACGGGCGCTTTCTTT. As protein: CASSERTGAFF.

The chain recombines TRBV19 with TRBJ1-1; no firm D call. The V end lost 5 bases, the J end lost 3 bases, and 10 bases lay between the germline ends. The CDR3 contains 13 residues. Germline values: CDR1 LNHDA, CDR2 SQIVND (reference sequence). CDR3 sequence reads: CASSPPAHTEAFF. Here the CDR3 DNA reads TGTGCCAGTAGTCCCCCTGCGCACACTGAAGCTTTCTTT.

The genes are TRBV5-1 and TRBJ1-4; 9 nucleotides line up with TRBD1. Germline V gene sequence: CDR1 SGHRS, CDR2 YFSETQ. Trimming at V came to 3 bases and at J to 7 bases, leaving 7 bases not matched to a gene. This CDR3 contains 15 residues. CDR3 sequence (DNA): TGCGCCAGCAGCTCAACCGGGACAGGGAGTGAAAAACTGTTTTTT. Translating gives CASSSTGTGSEKLFF.

The V and J genes are TRBV7-6 and TRBJ2-1; 12 bases align to TRBD2. Germline V gene sequence: CDR1 SGHVS, CDR2 FNYEAQ. Losses at the gene ends were 1 base for V and 8 bases for J; bases not matched to a gene: 6. The CDR3 runs to 16 residues. CDR3 in DNA: TGTGCCAGCAGCTTAGGAACTAGCGGGGGGTTTGATGAGCAGTTCTTC. As protein: CASSLGTSGGFDEQFF.

This clone was counted once. The chain uses TRBV6-5 and TRBJ1-5; D call uncertain. CDR3 length: 14 amino acids. Germline CDR1 and CDR2: MNHEY and SVGAGI. V dropped 6 bases and J dropped 1 base, with 10 bases sitting between them. For the CDR3, the DNA is TGTGCCAGCAGGGACGGAATAAGCAATCAGCCCCAGCATTTT. It is translated as CASRDGISNQPQHF.

The rearrangement joins TRBV14 to TRBJ1-1; no firm D call. V was pared by 5 bases and J by 2 bases, with 12 bases between. The CDR3 is 14 residues long. Germline assignment: CDR1 SGHDN and CDR2 FVKESK. The CDR3 DNA reads TGTGCCAGCAGCGATTCTTACAGTAACACTGAAGCTTTCTTT. This codes for CASSDSYSNTEAFF.

The chain joins TRBV7-8 to TRBJ2-7; 11 nucleotides line up with TRBD1. In germline, CDR1 is SGHVS, CDR2 FQNEAQ. This CDR3 region has 15 residues. V shed 6 bases and J 4 bases; nucleotides not matched to a gene: 8. The CDR3 protein is CASSSRTGGLYEQYF. CDR3 in DNA: TGTGCCAGCAGTTCAAGGACAGGGGGCTTATACGAGCAGTACTTC. The complete variable domain, with remaining parts taken from reference TRBV7-8 and TRBJ2-7, reads GAGVSQSPRYKVAKRGQDVALRCDPISGHVSLFWYQQALGQGPEFLTYFQNEAQLDKSGLPSDRFFAERPEGSVSTLKIQRTQQEDSAVYLCASSSRTGGLYEQYFGPGTRLTVT.

The chain carries TRBV7-7 and TRBJ2-3; 7 nucleotides line up with TRBD2. The CDR3 is made up of 16 amino acids. Germline loops: CDR1 SSHAT, CDR2 FNYEAQ (reference sequence). V shed 2 bases, J shed 7 bases, and the junction held 12 bases outside the gene matches. In nucleotides, the CDR3 is TGTGCCAGCAGCTTACAATTTGGGGAGGGCCGGAATACGCAGTATTTT. Translated: CASSLQFGEGRNTQYF. Full variable domain (rest looked up from reference TRBV7-7 and TRBJ2-3): GAGVSQSPRYKVTKRGQDVTLRCDPISSHATLYWYQQALGQGPEFLTYFNYEAQPDKSGLPSDRFSAERPEGSISTLTIQRTEQRDSAMYRCASSLQFGEGRNTQYFGPGTRLTVL.

The chain joins TRBV4-1 to TRBJ1-1; a possible D gene is TRBD1 (5 bases). This CDR3 region has 14 residues. V shed 0 bases and J shed 10 bases, with 15 bases lying between them. Germline assignment: CDR1 MGHRA and CDR2 YSYEKL. The CDR3 nucleotides are TGCGCCAGCAGCCAAGACCCTTCGCGGGGCGGAGCTTTCTTT. As protein: CASSQDPSRGGAFF.

The CDR3, as DNA: TGTGCTAGTGGTTCCCAGGGGGACGTCTATGGCTACACCTTC. Translated, it gives CASGSQGDVYGYTF. V gene TRBV12-5 combines with J gene TRBJ1-2, with 7 bases matching TRBD1. Germline-derived CDR1 and CDR2 are LGHNT and FRNRAP. V lost 4 bases and J lost 4; bases outside the gene matches: 6. The CDR3 contains 14 residues.

The gene calls are TRBV30 and TRBJ2-7, with D perhaps TRBD1 (5 bases). Germline CDR1 is GTSNPN and CDR2 is SVGIG (reference sequence). The CDR3 contains 16 residues. Trimming stripped 0 bases from V and 2 bases from J, with 17 bases between. CDR3 sequence reads: CAWSVNAPRQPYEQYF. The CDR3 DNA reads as TGTGCCTGGAGTGTAAACGCCCCCCGACAGCCCTACGAGCAGTACTTC. The variable domain in full, with the rest retrieved from reference TRBV30 and TRBJ2-7, is SQTIHQWPATLVQPVGSPLSLECTVEGTSNPNLYWYRQAAGRGLQLLFYSVGIGQISSEVPQNLSASRPQDRQFILSSKKLLLSDSGFYLCAWSVNAPRQPYEQYFGPGTRLTVT.

This clone showed up just once. The chain is built from TRBV4-1 and TRBJ1-2; D perhaps matches TRBD1 (5 bases). This CDR3 region has 14 residues. CDR1 and CDR2 from the germline V gene are MGHRA and YSYEKL. Trimming took off 4 bases at V and 6 bases at J, with 15 bases between the two ends. CDR3 nucleotides: TGCGCCAGCAGCCCCCCGGGACCGACACATGGCTACACCTTC. Its translation is CASSPPGPTHGYTF.